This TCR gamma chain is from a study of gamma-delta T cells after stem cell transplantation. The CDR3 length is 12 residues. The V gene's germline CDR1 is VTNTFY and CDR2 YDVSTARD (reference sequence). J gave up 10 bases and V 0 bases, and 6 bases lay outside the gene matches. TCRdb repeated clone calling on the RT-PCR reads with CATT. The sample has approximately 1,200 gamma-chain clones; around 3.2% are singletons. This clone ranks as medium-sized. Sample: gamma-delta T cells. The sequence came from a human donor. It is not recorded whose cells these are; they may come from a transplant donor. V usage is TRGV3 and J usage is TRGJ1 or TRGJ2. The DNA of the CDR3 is TGTGCCACCTGGGACAGGCTGGAGAAGAAACTCTTT. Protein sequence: CATWDRLEKKLF.